The table lists the clone carrying this T cell receptor (beta chain) with a few counts. The antigen is undetermined. This specimen comes from a study of cytomegalovirus exposure and HLA in healthy donors. About the research overall: The 90 to 150 validation repertoires, a later analysis reported, used the same platform as the 666 repertoires from the first cohort.

The protocol was immunoSEQ multiplex PCR, while the TCRdb copy is restricted to in-frame clones and leaves out a portion. Of approximately 270,000 clones listed, roughly 85% are singletons. Study observations and caveats: The study recorded 164 TCR beta chains that were cytomegalovirus-associated. Among TCR sequences, most were rare, though some public TCRs appeared in many donors. The tendency of first-cohort TCR clusters to co-occur in the 90 to 150 validation repertoires was the finding of a later analysis.

The V and J ends lost 5 bases and 4 bases respectively, with 14 bases between them. This CDR3 comprises 15 residues. The V gene's germline CDR1 is MNHEY and CDR2 SMNVEV (reference sequence). The clonotype originates from a woman aged 18-30 years in good health and CMV-seronegative. The rearrangement uses TRBV27 and TRBJ1-4; D remains ambiguous. The material sequenced was PBMCs. CDR3 protein: CASSSSQYNNEKLFF. The CDR3 coding sequence is TGTGCCAGCAGTAGCTCACAGTACAATAATGAAAAACTGTTTTTT.